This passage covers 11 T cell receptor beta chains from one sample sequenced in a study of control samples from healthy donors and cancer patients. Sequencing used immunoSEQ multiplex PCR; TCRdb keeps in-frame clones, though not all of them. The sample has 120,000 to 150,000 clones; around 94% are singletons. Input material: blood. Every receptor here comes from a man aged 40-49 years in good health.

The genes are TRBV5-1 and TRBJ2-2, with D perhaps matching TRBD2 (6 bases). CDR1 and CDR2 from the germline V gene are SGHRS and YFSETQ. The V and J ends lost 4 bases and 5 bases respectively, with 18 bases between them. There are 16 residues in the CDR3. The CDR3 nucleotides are TGCGCCAGCAGCAGATGGGTAGAGGGAGGTACCGGGGAGCTGTTTTTT. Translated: CASSRWVEGGTGELFF.

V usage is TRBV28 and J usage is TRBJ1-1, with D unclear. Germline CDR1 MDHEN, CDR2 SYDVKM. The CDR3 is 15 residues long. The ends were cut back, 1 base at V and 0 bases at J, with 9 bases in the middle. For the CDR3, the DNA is TGTGCCAGCAGTTTATTAGCAGCCATGAACACTGAAGCTTTCTTT. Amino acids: CASSLLAAMNTEAFF.

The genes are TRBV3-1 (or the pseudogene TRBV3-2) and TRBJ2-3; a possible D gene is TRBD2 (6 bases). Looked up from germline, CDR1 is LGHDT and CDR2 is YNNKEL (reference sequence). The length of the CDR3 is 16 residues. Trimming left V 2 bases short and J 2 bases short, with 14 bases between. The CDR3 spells CASSQSLRGDTDTQYF. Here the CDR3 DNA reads TGTGCCAGCAGCCAAAGCTTGCGGGGAGACACAGATACGCAGTATTTT.

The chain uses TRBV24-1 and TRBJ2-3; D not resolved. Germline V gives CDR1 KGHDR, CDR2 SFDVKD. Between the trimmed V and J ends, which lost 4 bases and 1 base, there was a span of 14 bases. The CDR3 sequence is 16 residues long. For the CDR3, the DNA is TGTGCCACCAGTGAGCCAGGACGAGATGGCACAGATACGCAGTATTTT. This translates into CATSEPGRDGTDTQYF.

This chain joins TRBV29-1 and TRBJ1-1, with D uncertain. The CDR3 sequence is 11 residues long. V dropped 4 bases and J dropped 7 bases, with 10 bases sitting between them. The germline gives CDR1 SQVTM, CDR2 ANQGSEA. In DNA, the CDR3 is TGCAGCGTTGGAGAGGGATATGAAGCTTTCTTT. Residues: CSVGEGYEAFF.

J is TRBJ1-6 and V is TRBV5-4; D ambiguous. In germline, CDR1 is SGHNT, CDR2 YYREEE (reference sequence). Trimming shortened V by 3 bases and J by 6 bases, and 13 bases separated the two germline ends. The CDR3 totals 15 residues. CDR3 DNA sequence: TGTGCCAGCAGCTCTGGGAGGTTGGGTAATTCACCCCTCCACTTT. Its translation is CASSSGRLGNSPLHF.

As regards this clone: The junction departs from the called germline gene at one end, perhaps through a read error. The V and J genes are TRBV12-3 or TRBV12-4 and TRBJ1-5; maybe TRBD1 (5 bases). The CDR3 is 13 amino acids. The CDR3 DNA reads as TGTGTCAGCAGCCGGGGACCTCGGCAGCCCCAGCATTTT. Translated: CVSSRGPRQPQHF.

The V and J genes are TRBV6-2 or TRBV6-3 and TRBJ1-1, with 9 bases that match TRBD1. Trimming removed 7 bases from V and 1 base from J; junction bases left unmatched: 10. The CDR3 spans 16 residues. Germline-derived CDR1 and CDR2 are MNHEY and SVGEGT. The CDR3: CASIPGDRVSNTEAFF. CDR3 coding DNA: TGTGCCAGCATCCCTGGGGACAGGGTGTCGAACACTGAAGCTTTCTTT.

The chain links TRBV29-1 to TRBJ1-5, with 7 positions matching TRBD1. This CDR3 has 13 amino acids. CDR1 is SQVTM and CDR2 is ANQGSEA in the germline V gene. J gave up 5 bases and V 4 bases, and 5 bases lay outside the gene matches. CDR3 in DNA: TGCAGCGTTGCCGACAGGGTCCATCAGCCCCAGCATTTT. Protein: CSVADRVHQPQHF.

As DNA, the CDR3 is TGCGCCAGCAGCGAGCAGGGGGTAAGAAATTCACCCCTCCACTTT. This codes for CASSEQGVRNSPLHF. The V call is TRBV5-1, the J call TRBJ1-6, with TRBD1 matching over 7 bases. V lost 4 bases, J lost 7 bases, and 8 bases stayed unmatched. The length of the CDR3 is 15 residues. Looked up from germline, CDR1 is SGHRS and CDR2 is YFSETQ.

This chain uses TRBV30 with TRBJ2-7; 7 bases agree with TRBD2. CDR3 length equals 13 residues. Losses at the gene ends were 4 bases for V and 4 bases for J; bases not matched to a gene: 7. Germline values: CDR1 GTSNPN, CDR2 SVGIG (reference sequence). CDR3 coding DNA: TGTGCCTGGAATGGACTAGATCATTACGAGCAGTACTTC. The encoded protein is CAWNGLDHYEQYF.